This is a list of T cell receptor beta chains from one sample in a study of cytomegalovirus exposure and HLA in healthy donors. Method: immunoSEQ multiplex PCR; TCRdb's copy keeps in-frame clones and lacks some. The table gives just over 200,000 clones; the top ten clones make up roughly 1.1% of it. The sequenced material came from PBMCs. The receptors come from a girl aged 2-10 years in good health and CMV-seropositive. Both conserved end residues are part of each CDR3. The D gene is left open where the match is weak.

j_call d_call v_call cdr3_length cdr3_nt cdr3_aa
TRBJ2-3 . TRBV4-2 15 TGTGCCAGCAGCCAAGACAATCGGGTTGGAGATACGCAGTATTTT CASSQDNRVGDTQYF
TRBJ2-3 . TRBV27 13 TGTGCCAGCAGTTCCCTTAGCACAGATACGCAGTATTTT CASSSLSTDTQYF
TRBJ2-3 . TRBV5-4 16 TGTGCCAGCAGACCCACCGCTGGAGGGGACACAGATACGCAGTATTTT CASRPTAGGDTDTQYF
TRBJ2-7 TRBD1 TRBV6-5 11 TGTGCCAGCCGGACAGGGAACGAGCAGTACTTC CASRTGNEQYF
TRBJ2-3 . TRBV29-1 11 TGCAGCGTTACAGGGTCAGATACGCAGTATTTT CSVTGSDTQYF
TRBJ2-3 . TRBV11-3 15 TGTGCCAGCAGCTCTTTAGCCGGAACGACAGATACGCAGTATTTT CASSSLAGTTDTQYF
TRBJ2-1 TRBD2 TRBV4-1 16 TGCGCCAGCAGCCAAGCCCCGACTAGCGGGTACAATGAGCAGTTCTTC CASSQAPTSGYNEQFF
TRBJ1-5 . TRBV2 16 TGTGCCAGCAGTGAACAGGGGCTGGATAGCAATCAGCCCCAGCATTTT CASSEQGLDSNQPQHF
TRBJ1-1 . TRBV5-1 15 TGCGCCAGCAGCTTGTGGTCAGGGAGGGACACTGAAGCTTTCTTT CASSLWSGRDTEAFF
TRBJ2-5 TRBD1 TRBV2 15 TGTGCCAGCAGTGAAGCGACAGGGGGGATAGAGACCCAGTACTTC CASSEATGGIETQYF
TRBJ2-1 . TRBV7-9 13 TGTGCCAGCAGCTTAAGGGAGACAGGCATTCAGTTCTTC CASSLRETGIQFF
TRBJ2-6 . TRBV2 12 TGTGCCAGCGCGTCTGGGGCCAACGTCCTGACTTTC CASASGANVLTF
TRBJ1-2 . TRBV6-5 15 TGTGCCAGCAGGCAGGGGCCCTATGGTCCATATGGCTACACCTTC CASRQGPYGPYGYTF
TRBJ2-3 . TRBV18 14 TGTGCCAGCTCACCGACGCAAGCGGCAGATACGCAGTATTTT CASSPTQAADTQYF
TRBJ2-7 . TRBV5-1 17 TGCGCCAGCAGCTTGGCCCCCCCGGGAGGACAGTTCAACGAGCAGTACTTC CASSLAPPGGQFNEQYF
TRBJ2-1 TRBD2 TRBV28 18 TGTGCAGCATCAGAAGCGGGAGTTTTGCGGGCCTCCTACAATGAGCAGTTCTTC CAASEAGVLRASYNEQFF
TRBJ2-5 . TRBV7-7 14 TGTGCTAGCAGCTTAGGTGGGGGCGGAGAGACCCAGTACTTC CASSLGGGGETQYF
TRBJ2-3 . TRBV7-8 15 TGTGCCAGCAGCTTAGCCCGCGGGCGCACAGATACGCAGTATTTT CASSLARGRTDTQYF
TRBJ2-1 TRBD2 TRBV9 16 TGTGCCAGCAGCAATAGCGGGACGCACTCCTACAATGAGCAGTTCTTC CASSNSGTHSYNEQFF
TRBJ2-7 . TRBV27 14 TGTGCCAGCAGGAAACAGGGTATCATGTACGAGCAGTACTTC CASRKQGIMYEQYF
TRBJ1-4 TRBD1 TRBV28 16 TGTGCCAGCAGTTCCTCCGGGACAGGGTATAAAGAAAAACTGTTTTTT CASSSSGTGYKEKLFF
TRBJ2-7 TRBD1 TRBV4-1 14 TGCGCCAGCAGCCCGCGGACAGGGGGCGACGAGCAGTACTTC CASSPRTGGDEQYF
TRBJ2-7 TRBD1 TRBV7-8 15 TGTGCCAGCAGCTTAGAAATCCAGGGGGCGCCCCGGCAGTACTTC CASSLEIQGAPRQYF
TRBJ2-2 . TRBV2 15 TGTGCCAGCAGTGTTCAGGTTCCGAACACCGGGGAGCTGTTTTTT CASSVQVPNTGELFF
TRBJ2-2 TRBD2 TRBV28 19 TGTGCCAGCAGTTTATGGGCTAGCGGGATTCCCGCGAACACCGGGGAGCTGTTTTTT CASSLWASGIPANTGELFF
TRBJ1-1 . TRBV6-1 12 TGTGCCAGCAGGAGAAGGAACACTGAAGCTTTCTTT CASRRRNTEAFF
TRBJ1-2 . TRBV28 14 TGTGCCAGCAGTGGACTTGACAGGAACTATGGCTACACCTTC CASSGLDRNYGYTF
TRBJ2-2 . TRBV5-1 17 TGCGCCAGCAGCTTCATAAGAGACTACCCGAACACCGGGGAGCTGTTTTTT CASSFIRDYPNTGELFF
TRBJ2-1 TRBD2 TRBV18 15 TGTGCCAGCTCACCTAGGGACTATACGGGGCCTGAGCAGTTCTTC CASSPRDYTGPEQFF
TRBJ1-1 TRBD1 TRBV27 16 TGTGCCAGCAGTTTAAGGACGACAGGGGGAAAAATTGAAGCTTTCTTT CASSLRTTGGKIEAFF
TRBJ2-3 TRBD2 TRBV19 15 TGTGCCAGTAGTATTGTGGGAGGGATTGCAGATACGCAGTATTTT CASSIVGGIADTQYF
TRBJ1-2 . TRBV28 15 TGTGCCAGCAGTAATTACCGGACTGGGGACTATGGCTACACCTTC CASSNYRTGDYGYTF
TRBJ2-5 . TRBV5-1 13 TGCGCCAGCAGCCCAAGACAACAAGAGACCCAGTACTTC CASSPRQQETQYF
TRBJ1-2 . TRBV2 14 TGTGCCAGTAAGACAGGCTCTTTTACCTATGGCTACACCTTC CASKTGSFTYGYTF
TRBJ2-7 . TRBV27 16 TGTGCCAGCAGTTATTTAGCGGTTCTCAGCTCCTACGAGCAGTACTTC CASSYLAVLSSYEQYF
TRBJ2-5 . TRBV5-1 17 TGCGCCAGCAGCTTGGAACCCACTACGCGGAGGGGAGAGACCCAGTACTTC CASSLEPTTRRGETQYF
TRBJ1-4 . TRBV30 14 TGTGCCCAACAGCTTACAGGAAAGAATGAAAAACTGTTTTTT CAQQLTGKNEKLFF
TRBJ2-7 TRBD1 TRBV5-1 16 TGCGCCAGCAGCTTGGTACCCGGGACAGGGGGCCAGGAGCAGTACTTC CASSLVPGTGGQEQYF
TRBJ2-6 . TRBV7-7 18 TGTGCCAGCAGCTTAGTAGTCGCCAGGGAAGGAGGGGCCAACGTCCTGACTTTC CASSLVVAREGGANVLTF
TRBJ2-6 . TRBV2 16 TGTGCCAGCAGCGCAGACAACGCCTCTGGGGCCAACGTCCTGACTTTC CASSADNASGANVLTF
TRBJ2-3 . TRBV6-5 15 TGTGCCAGCAGGACTCTGACTTCTAGCACAGATACGCAGTATTTT CASRTLTSSTDTQYF
TRBJ2-7 . TRBV7-6 14 TGTGCCAGCAGCTTAGGTATGCTAGCCTACGAGCAGTACTTC CASSLGMLAYEQYF
TRBJ2-7 TRBD2 TRBV5-1 14 TGCGCCAGCAAAGATAGCGGGAGTACCTACGAGCAGTACTTC CASKDSGSTYEQYF
TRBJ2-5 TRBD1 TRBV7-3 13 TGTGCCAGCAGCTTAGTTCGGACAGGCGACCAGTACTTC CASSLVRTGDQYF
TRBJ2-2 TRBD1 TRBV5-1 16 TGCGCCAGCAGCCCGGGACAGGGGGGTCGGTTAATGGAGCTGTTTTTT CASSPGQGGRLMELFF
TRBJ2-2 TRBD1 TRBV30 17 TGTGCCTGGAGGGAAAACAGGGGCGCGAAGAACACCGGGGAGCTGTTTTTT CAWRENRGAKNTGELFF
TRBJ2-7 TRBD2 TRBV28 16 TGTGCCAGCAGTTTAAGGTTAGCGGGAGGGACCTACGAGCAGTACTTC CASSLRLAGGTYEQYF
TRBJ1-1 . TRBV2 15 TGTGCCAGCAGGGACAGAATACGGATGAACACTGAAGCTTTCTTT CASRDRIRMNTEAFF
TRBJ2-4 TRBD2 TRBV4-1 19 TGCGCCAGCAAAGGGGTAGCGGGAGCCCGAGAGAATAGCAAAAACATTCAGTACTTC CASKGVAGARENSKNIQYF
TRBJ1-4 . TRBV9 17 TGTGCCAGCAGCGTAGACGATGGGGGGGTGGCTTCTGAAAAACTGTTTTTT CASSVDDGGVASEKLFF
TRBJ2-7 . TRBV7-9 14 TGTGCCAGCAGCTTAGCGGCACAAACCTACGAGCAGTACTTC CASSLAAQTYEQYF
TRBJ2-3 TRBD2 TRBV6-5 14 TGTGCCAGCATCCGGGGACTAGCGGGAGATACGCAGTATTTT CASIRGLAGDTQYF
TRBJ2-1 TRBD2 TRBV19 14 TGTGCCAGTTTAGCGGGAGGACATTCCAATGAGCAGTTCTTC CASLAGGHSNEQFF
TRBJ2-7 . TRBV28 15 TGTGCCAGCAGATTAGGGGCGGGAAGGTCCTACGAGCAGTACTTC CASRLGAGRSYEQYF
TRBJ1-2 . TRBV7-9 12 TGTGCCAGCAGCGTAGACACATATGGCTACACCTTC CASSVDTYGYTF
TRBJ1-2 . TRBV9 14 TGTGCCAGCACCCCCGAGACTTCTAACTATGGCTACACCTTC CASTPETSNYGYTF
TRBJ2-3 TRBD2 TRBV15 18 TGTGCCACCAGCAGGGAGGGGCTAGCGGGAGCGAGCACAGATACGCAGTATTTT CATSREGLAGASTDTQYF
TRBJ2-5 TRBD2 TRBV10-2 11 TGCGCCAGCACCTTCGGACTAGAGCAGTACTTC CASTFGLEQYF
TRBJ1-2 TRBD1 TRBV5-1 15 TGCGCCAGCAGCGTCCGACAGGGGGGTGACTATGGCTACACCTTC CASSVRQGGDYGYTF